One and the same sample provided the 13 T cell receptor beta chains below, sequenced in a study of blood T cell repertoires in COVID-19. Here immunoSEQ multiplex PCR was the method, and the copy in TCRdb shows in-frame clones only, minus some. Among tens of thousands of clones listed, around 78% were seen once. Sequenced input: peripheral blood. The source is a human donor in a cohort sampled during active COVID-19.

The CDR3 spells CASSLAGQGAGYTF. CDR3 coding DNA: TGTGCCAGCAGCTTGGCGGGACAGGGGGCTGGCTACACCTTC. J is TRBJ1-2 and V is TRBV5-4; 12 bases map to TRBD1. With V trimmed by 0 bases and J by 7 bases, 1 base remained unmatched. Germline CDR1 SGHNT, CDR2 YYREEE (reference sequence). The CDR3 extends over 14 amino acids.

The V and J genes are TRBV5-1 and TRBJ2-7, with 7 bases identical to TRBD2. CDR3 length: 16 residues. The V segment lost 1 base and the J segment 7 bases; nucleotides outside the gene matches: 14. The germline CDR1 and CDR2 sequences are SGHRS and YFSETQ. Here the CDR3 DNA reads TGCGCCAGCAGCTTGCTTGGCGGGAGAGGATTCGGGGAGCAGTACTTC. Translation: CASSLLGGRGFGEQYF.

The chain joins TRBV9 to TRBJ2-3; tentatively, D is TRBD2 (6 bases). Per the germline V gene, CDR1 is SGDLS and CDR2 is YYNGEE. V was cut by 0 bases and J by 2 bases, with 10 bases left in between. The CDR3 runs to 15 residues. The CDR3 DNA reads as TGTGCCAGCAGCGTAGGCGGGAATCCCACAGATACGCAGTATTTT. This codes for CASSVGGNPTDTQYF.

V is TRBV28 and J is TRBJ2-1, with 12 nucleotides matching TRBD2. The V gene's germline CDR1 is MDHEN and CDR2 SYDVKM. V lost 6 bases and J lost 5; bases outside the gene matches: 5. This CDR3 region has 15 residues. The CDR3 nucleotides are TGTGCCAGCAGCCGACTAGCGGGAGCGGACAATGAGCAGTTCTTC. Amino acids: CASSRLAGADNEQFF.

This clone came up once. J is TRBJ2-5 and V is TRBV3-1 (or the pseudogene TRBV3-2), with 12 bases aligning to TRBD1. Germline lookup yields CDR1 LGHDT and CDR2 YNNKEL (reference sequence). Trimming cost V 4 bases and J 6 bases; bases outside gene matches: 6. The CDR3 contains 15 residues. In nucleotides, the CDR3 is TGTGCCAGCAGCCGGGGGACAGGGGGCGGAAAGACCCAGTACTTC. Translated: CASSRGTGGGKTQYF.

The chain is built from TRBV28 and TRBJ2-3; no clear D gene. Germline V lookup: CDR1 MDHEN, CDR2 SYDVKM. There are 13 residues in the CDR3. Trimming cost V 5 bases and J 7 bases, with 13 bases left between them. CDR3 DNA sequence: TGTGCCAGCAGTCCCCAGGATAGGAATACGCAGTATTTT. It specifies CASSPQDRNTQYF.

The chain joins TRBV28 to TRBJ1-6; 7 bases are a match to TRBD1. The CDR3 runs 16 residues. Trimming removed 3 bases from V and 7 bases from J; junction bases left unmatched: 9. The germline gives CDR1 MDHEN, CDR2 SYDVKM. As DNA, the CDR3 is TGTGCCAGCAGTTTCTCTCCAGGGGGAGGAAATTCACCCCTCCACTTT. This gives the protein CASSFSPGGGNSPLHF.

This chain connects TRBV20-1 to TRBJ2-3, with TRBD2 as a possible D gene (5 bases). This CDR3 is 14 amino acids long. The germline CDR1 and CDR2 sequences are DFQATT and SNEGSKA (reference sequence). Deletions cut 4 bases from V and 0 bases from J, with 11 bases between. The CDR3 is CSAIDYSSTDTQYF. DNA of the CDR3: TGCAGTGCTATTGACTACTCTAGCACAGATACGCAGTATTTT.

The chain joins TRBV6-5 to TRBJ2-4; 7 bases match TRBD1. CDR3 size: 13 residues. V shed 6 bases and J 6 bases; nucleotides not matched to a gene: 5. Germline values: CDR1 MNHEY, CDR2 SVGAGI. The CDR3 here is CASSATGRNIQYF. CDR3 bases: TGTGCCAGCAGCGCGACAGGGAGAAACATTCAGTACTTC.

V and J are TRBV18 and TRBJ2-3; D is perhaps TRBD2 (6 bases). CDR1 is KGHSH and CDR2 is LQKENI in the germline V gene. This CDR3 contains 14 residues. With 3 bases removed from V and 4 bases from J, the gap between germline ends came to 11 bases. The CDR3, as DNA: TGTGCCAGCTCACCCTACGGGGGATCAGATACGCAGTATTTT. It specifies CASSPYGGSDTQYF.

V is TRBV7-9 and J is TRBJ2-3; the match to TRBD2 covers 7 bases. The V segment lost 5 bases and the J segment 1 base; nucleotides outside the gene matches: 3. The CDR3 extends over 14 amino acids. Germline lookup yields CDR1 SEHNR and CDR2 FQNEAQ (reference sequence). The DNA of the CDR3 is TGTGCCAGCAGCCGGGAGGTCCGCACAGATACGCAGTATTTT. Translated, it gives CASSREVRTDTQYF.

The chain carries TRBV30 and TRBJ2-7, with 12 bases aligning to TRBD2. V shed 7 bases, J shed 2 bases, and the junction held 18 bases outside the gene matches. The CDR3 totals 18 residues. CDR1 is GTSNPN, CDR2 SVGIG, per germline (reference sequence). The CDR3 nucleotides read TGTGCCTTGACAGGAAGGAGACTAGCGGGAGCTAGGGCCTACGAGCAGTACTTC. As protein: CALTGRRLAGARAYEQYF.

The V and J genes are TRBV27 and TRBJ2-5, with TRBD1 as a possible D gene (5 bases). The V and J ends lost 6 bases and 7 bases respectively, with 15 bases between them. The germline V gene encodes CDR1 MNHEY and CDR2 SMNVEV (reference sequence). The CDR3 runs 13 residues. The CDR3 DNA reads as TGTGCCAGCAGCCGCGCAGGGTCACGGACCCAGTACTTC. Residues: CASSRAGSRTQYF.